The TCR beta chain under discussion was sequenced for a study of blood T cell repertoires in COVID-19. Study as a whole: Italy, Spain and the United States were the sources of the convalescent and acute COVID-19 samples. From T cells, B-cell-depleted T cells, or PBMCs came the material, which was cDNA or gDNA.

This CDR3 has 14 residues. Trimming cost V 0 bases and J 2 bases, with 8 bases left between them. The germline V gene encodes CDR1 MGHDK and CDR2 SYGVNS. In the study's own analysis: Amplifying reference gene primers gave estimates of nucleated cell counts. The data were produced by immunoSEQ multiplex PCR, yet TCRdb's version contains in-frame clones alone and is incomplete. That table supplies the V and J calls and clone size; D and trimming were determined from the DNA. The sample includes about 240,000 clones, 80% to 85% of them seen just once. The sample was peripheral blood. The genes are TRBV25-1 and TRBJ2-7, with D perhaps matching TRBD1 (5 bases). The receptor was isolated from a woman aged 18-29 years with acute or convalescent COVID-19. CDR3 in DNA: TGTGCCAGCAGTGAATATGAGACAGCCTACGAGCAGTACTTC. Its protein product is CASSEYETAYEQYF.